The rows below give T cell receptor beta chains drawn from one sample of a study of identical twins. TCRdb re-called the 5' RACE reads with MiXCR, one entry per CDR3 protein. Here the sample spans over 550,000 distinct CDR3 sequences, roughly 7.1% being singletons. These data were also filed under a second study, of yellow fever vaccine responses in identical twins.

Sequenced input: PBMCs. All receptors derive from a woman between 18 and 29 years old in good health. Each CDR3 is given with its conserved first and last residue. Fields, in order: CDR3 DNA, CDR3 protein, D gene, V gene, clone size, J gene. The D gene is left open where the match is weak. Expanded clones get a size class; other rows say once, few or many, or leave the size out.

TGTGCCACCAGTGCGGAAATTTCCTACGAGCAGTACTTC	CATSAEISYEQYF	NA	TRBV24-1	NA	TRBJ2-7
TGTGCCAGCAGGACCCGGGGGGGAACCCAAGAGACCCAGTACTTC	CASRTRGGTQETQYF	TRBD2	TRBV7-8	NA	TRBJ2-5
TGTGCCAGCAGCTTCAATGGAGATCAGCCCCAGCATTTT	CASSFNGDQPQHF	NA	TRBV11-2	few	TRBJ1-5
TGTGCCACCAGCAGTAGGGGGGTACAGGCGGGGTATGAGCAGTTCTTC	CATSSRGVQAGYEQFF	NA	TRBV15	NA	TRBJ2-1
TGCAGTGCTGAGATTCAGGGGGCCCCCTACGAGCAGTACTTC	CSAEIQGAPYEQYF	TRBD1	TRBV20-1	few	TRBJ2-7
TGTGCCAGCAGCCCTCAACCGGGACAGGGCTCTGGCTACACCTTC	CASSPQPGQGSGYTF	TRBD1	TRBV7-2	NA	TRBJ1-2
TGCAGCGTTGACACCGGGGCTAACTATGGCTACACCTTC	CSVDTGANYGYTF	NA	TRBV29-1	NA	TRBJ1-2
TGTGCCAGCAGCTTAGTCTCAGCGGGAGCTGGAACCGGGGAGCTGTTTTTT	CASSLVSAGAGTGELFF	TRBD2	TRBV11-2	few	TRBJ2-2
TGTGCCAGCAGTTTAACAGGGGGAAACATTCAGTACTTC	CASSLTGGNIQYF	TRBD1	TRBV12-3/TRBV12-4	many	TRBJ2-4
TGCGCCAGCAGCTTGGGTCGGGGCGCGACCCAGTACTTC	CASSLGRGATQYF	NA	TRBV5-1	few	TRBJ2-5
TGTGCCAGCTCACCACGGGGCGGGAGGGCCTCCTACGAGCAGTACTTC	CASSPRGGRASYEQYF	TRBD2	TRBV18	NA	TRBJ2-7
TGCGCCAGCAGCGGAGAGGGACAGGGGACATACAATGAGCAGTTCTTC	CASSGEGQGTYNEQFF	TRBD1	TRBV5-1	few	TRBJ2-1
TGCAGTGCTAGAGATAGGTTCAATGAGCAGTTCTTC	CSARDRFNEQFF	NA	TRBV20-1	NA	TRBJ2-1
TGTGCCAGCAGCTTAGTAGGCACCGACACAGATACGCAGTATTTT	CASSLVGTDTDTQYF	NA	TRBV7-8	few	TRBJ2-3
TGCGCCAGCAGCTACCGACTAGCGGGGTCTAGCACAGATACGCAGTATTTT	CASSYRLAGSSTDTQYF	TRBD2	TRBV5-1	few	TRBJ2-3
TGTGCCAGCAGCCAAGATGCGATCAAGCGGGGTAGCACAGATACGCAGTATTTT	CASSQDAIKRGSTDTQYF	TRBD2	TRBV3-1	many	TRBJ2-3
TGTGCCAGCAGTCCCGGGACAGGGACCCAGCCCCAGCATTTT	CASSPGTGTQPQHF	TRBD1	TRBV27	NA	TRBJ1-5
TGTGCCAGCGGACAGGGGACGGAGACCCAGTACTTC	CASGQGTETQYF	TRBD1	TRBV2	few	TRBJ2-5
TGCAGTGCTAGAGATCGTCAGGTGGGGAACACTGAAGCTTTCTTT	CSARDRQVGNTEAFF	NA	TRBV20-1	NA	TRBJ1-1
TGTGCCAGCAGAACTGGCGTGGGCACCGGGGAGCTGTTTTTT	CASRTGVGTGELFF	NA	TRBV6-1	NA	TRBJ2-2
TGTGCCAGCAGCCCCGGGCTCCTCTGCTACACCTTC	CASSPGLLCYTF	NA	TRBV5-6	NA	TRBJ1-2
TGTGCCAGCGAAATCTCCGCAGATACGCAGTATTTT	CASEISADTQYF	NA	TRBV9	NA	TRBJ2-3
TGCAGTGCTAGAGATCGAGGGGCGGGAGTCACAGATACGCAGTATTTT	CSARDRGAGVTDTQYF	TRBD2	TRBV20-1	NA	TRBJ2-3
TGCAGCGGCGGACAGGGGACTCTCGTGGATCGTGAGCAGTTCTTC	CSGGQGTLVDREQFF	TRBD1	TRBV29-1	NA	TRBJ2-1
TGTGCCAGCAGCCCCCAAGGGGGGTCTGAGCAGTTCTTC	CASSPQGGSEQFF	NA	TRBV9	many	TRBJ2-1
TGTGCCAGCAGCCCTAGGGTCCTTGGCAATCAGCCCCAGCATTTT	CASSPRVLGNQPQHF	NA	TRBV5-5	NA	TRBJ1-5
TGTGCCACCAGTGATTCGGGACAGGGATCCAATCAGCCCCAGCATTTT	CATSDSGQGSNQPQHF	TRBD1	TRBV24-1	many	TRBJ1-5
TGCAGCGCGGGGGAAGCGGGGTTCAAAAACATTCAGTACTTC	CSAGEAGFKNIQYF	TRBD2	TRBV29-1	few	TRBJ2-4